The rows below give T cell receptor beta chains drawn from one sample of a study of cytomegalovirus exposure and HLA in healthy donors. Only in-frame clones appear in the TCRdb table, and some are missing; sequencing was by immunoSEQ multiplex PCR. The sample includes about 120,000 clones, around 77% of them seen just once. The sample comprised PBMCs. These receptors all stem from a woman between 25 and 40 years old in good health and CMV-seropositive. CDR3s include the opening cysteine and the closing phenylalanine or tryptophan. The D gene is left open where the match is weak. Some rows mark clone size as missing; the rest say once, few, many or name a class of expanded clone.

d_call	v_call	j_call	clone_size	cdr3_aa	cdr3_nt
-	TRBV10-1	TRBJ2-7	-	CATNSTHYEQYF	TGCGCCACCAACTCTACCCACTACGAGCAGTACTTC
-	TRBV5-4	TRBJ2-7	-	CASSNPGLPYEQYF	TGTGCCAGCAGTAATCCGGGACTCCCCTACGAGCAGTACTTC
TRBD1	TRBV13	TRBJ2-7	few	CASRKQGAGEQYF	TGTGCCAGCAGGAAACAGGGGGCAGGGGAGCAGTACTTC
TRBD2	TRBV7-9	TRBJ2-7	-	CASSSGGDYEQYF	TGTGCCAGCAGCTCGGGGGGGGACTACGAGCAGTACTTC
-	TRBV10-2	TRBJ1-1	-	CASSEGGLNTEAFF	TGCGCCAGCAGTGAGGGGGGCCTTAACACTGAAGCTTTCTTT
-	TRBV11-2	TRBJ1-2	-	CASSSIGQPGGGYTF	TGTGCCAGCAGCTCCATCGGACAGCCCGGCGGTGGCTACACCTTC
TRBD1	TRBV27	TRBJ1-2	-	CASSLVGQAYLAGGYTF	TGTGCCAGCAGTTTAGTCGGACAGGCCTATCTTGCTGGTGGCTACACCTTC
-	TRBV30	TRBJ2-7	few	CAWSGGSGWYEQYF	TGTGCCTGGAGTGGTGGGTCAGGGTGGTACGAGCAGTACTTC
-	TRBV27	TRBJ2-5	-	CASSQAGAETQYF	TGTGCCAGCAGCCAGGCAGGGGCAGAGACCCAGTACTTC
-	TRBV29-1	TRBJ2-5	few	CSVVWEERETQYF	TGCAGCGTCGTTTGGGAGGAACGGGAGACCCAGTACTTC
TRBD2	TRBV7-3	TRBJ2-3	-	CASSGRLAGTDTQYF	TGTGCCAGCAGCGGCCGACTAGCGGGCACAGATACGCAGTATTTT
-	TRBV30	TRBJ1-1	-	CAWRFASGRQAFF	TGTGCCTGGAGATTTGCGTCCGGGAGGCAAGCTTTCTTT
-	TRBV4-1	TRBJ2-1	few	CASSQEPSSYNEQFF	TGCGCCAGCAGCCAAGAACCGAGCTCCTACAATGAGCAGTTCTTC
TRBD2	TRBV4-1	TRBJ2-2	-	CASSQGGLAAGELFF	TGCGCCAGCAGCCAAGGGGGACTAGCGGCCGGGGAGCTGTTTTTT
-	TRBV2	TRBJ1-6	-	CASVFEGNSPLHF	TGTGCCAGCGTTTTCGAGGGAAATTCACCCCTCCACTTT
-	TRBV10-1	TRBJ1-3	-	CASSEATRDTIYF	TGCGCCAGCAGTGAGGCTACTCGGGACACCATATATTTT
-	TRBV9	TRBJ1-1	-	CASSVGGGGEAFF	TGTGCCAGCAGCGTAGGGGGGGGCGGGGAAGCTTTCTTT
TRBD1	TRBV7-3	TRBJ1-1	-	CASSRDRGANTEAFF	TGTGCCAGCAGCCGGGACAGGGGGGCGAACACTGAAGCTTTCTTT
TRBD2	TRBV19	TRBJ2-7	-	CASSTPGTSGSYEQYF	TGTGCCAGTAGTACGCCGGGGACTAGCGGGAGCTACGAGCAGTACTTC
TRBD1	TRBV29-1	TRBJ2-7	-	CSVEPGQGGYEQYF	TGCAGCGTTGAGCCGGGACAGGGCGGCTACGAGCAGTACTTC
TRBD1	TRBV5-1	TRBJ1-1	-	CASSREINRGRDTEAFF	TGCGCCAGCAGCCGCGAGATCAACAGGGGGAGGGACACTGAAGCTTTCTTT
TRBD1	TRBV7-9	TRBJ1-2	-	CSSSSGGYGYGYTF	TGTTCCAGCAGTTCAGGGGGTTATGGGTATGGCTACACCTTC
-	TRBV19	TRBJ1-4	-	CASSATELANEKLFF	TGTGCCAGTAGTGCGACAGAGCTGGCTAATGAAAAACTGTTTTTT
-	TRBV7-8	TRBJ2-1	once	CASSFRNEQFF	TGTGCCAGCAGCTTTCGGAATGAGCAGTTCTTC
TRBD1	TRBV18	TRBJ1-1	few	CASSPDRDTEAFF	TGTGCCAGCTCACCCGACAGGGACACTGAAGCTTTCTTT
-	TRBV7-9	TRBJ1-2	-	CSSSLTEGYTF	TGTTCCAGCAGCTTAACAGAAGGCTACACCTTC
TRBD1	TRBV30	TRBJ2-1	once	CAWSRDSKIYNEQFF	TGTGCCTGGAGTAGGGACAGCAAGATATACAATGAGCAGTTCTTC
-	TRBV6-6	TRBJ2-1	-	CASSYVRYNEQFF	TGTGCCAGCAGTTACGTCCGCTACAATGAGCAGTTCTTC
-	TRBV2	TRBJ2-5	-	CASSEGAFQETQYF	TGTGCCAGCAGTGAAGGGGCATTCCAAGAGACCCAGTACTTC
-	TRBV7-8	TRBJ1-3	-	CASSLVHSSGNTIYF	TGTGCCAGCAGCCTAGTGCATAGCTCTGGAAACACCATATATTTT
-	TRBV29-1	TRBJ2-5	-	CSVFKLSSSQETQYF	TGCAGCGTCTTCAAGTTATCTAGCTCTCAAGAGACCCAGTACTTC
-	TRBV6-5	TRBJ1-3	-	CASSYSIADTGNTIYF	TGTGCCAGCAGTTACTCTATCGCGGACACTGGAAACACCATATATTTT
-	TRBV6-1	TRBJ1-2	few	CASSGGQANPANYGYTF	TGTGCCAGCAGTGGTGGACAAGCCAACCCAGCTAACTATGGCTACACCTTC
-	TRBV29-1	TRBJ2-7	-	CSVRTPEQYF	TGCAGCGTTAGAACACCCGAGCAGTACTTC
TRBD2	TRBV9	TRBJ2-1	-	CASSAEGLAANNEQFF	TGTGCCAGCAGCGCAGAAGGACTAGCGGCGAACAATGAGCAGTTCTTC